Below, 30 T cell receptor beta chains from the same sample are listed, as sequenced in a study of blood T cells in healthy people across ages. The use of a sample-barcoded 5' primer and a J-beta primer mix characterized a second PCR of 7 to 11 cycles. TCRdb re-called the 5' RACE reads through MiXCR, storing one row per CDR3 protein. Of about 900,000 distinct CDR3 sequences listed, 48% were seen once; the top ten hold roughly 13%. The sample taken for sequencing was blood. The source of these receptors is a man younger than 45 in good health.

The chain employs TRBV29-1 and TRBJ2-2, with 11 bases fitting TRBD1. J gave up 1 base and V 3 bases, and 7 bases lay outside the gene matches. The CDR3 runs 17 residues. Germline-derived CDR1 and CDR2 are SQVTM and ANQGSEA. The CDR3 region has the DNA TGCAGCGTTGAGGAGACGGGACAGGGGGGGAACACCGGGGAGCTGTTTTTT. Residues: CSVEETGQGGNTGELFF.

In this sample, this clonotype turned up a few times. The chain is built from TRBV5-1 and TRBJ2-4, with D unresolved. CDR1 is SGHRS, CDR2 YFSETQ, per germline. The germline V and J ends were trimmed by 5 bases and 1 base, with 13 bases remaining between them. The CDR3 runs 15 residues. As DNA, the CDR3 is TGCGCCAGCAGTCTTGGGGAATTTGCCAAAAACATTCAGTACTTC. It specifies CASSLGEFAKNIQYF.

The chain employs TRBV25-1 and TRBJ2-2; tentatively, D is TRBD2 (6 bases). The V gene's germline CDR1 is MGHDK and CDR2 SYGVNS. The CDR3 sequence is 13 residues long. V gave up 2 bases and J gave up 6 bases, with 7 bases separating them. The CDR3: CASSEGEAGELFF. In nucleotides, the CDR3 is TGTGCCAGCAGTGAAGGGGAGGCCGGGGAGCTGTTTTTT.

The chain employs TRBV28 and TRBJ2-1; TRBD2 agrees at 7 bases. V gave up 6 bases and J gave up 0 bases; unmatched junction bases: 8. This CDR3 comprises 16 residues. Germline CDR1 MDHEN, CDR2 SYDVKM. The CDR3 DNA sequence: TGTGCCAGCAGAGGTATCCGGGGGGTCTCCTACAATGAGCAGTTCTTC. It yields the protein CASRGIRGVSYNEQFF.

This chain uses TRBV24-1 with TRBJ2-1, with 8 bases fitting TRBD1. J was trimmed by 4 bases and V by 1 base; bases with no gene match: 5. This CDR3 has 16 residues. CDR1 is KGHDR and CDR2 is SFDVKD in the germline V gene. The CDR3 loop reads CATSDLKQGAYNEQFF. The CDR3 DNA reads TGTGCCACCAGTGATTTAAAGCAGGGGGCTTACAATGAGCAGTTCTTC.

This rearrangement joins TRBV9 to TRBJ2-7; no clear D. V was trimmed by 2 bases and J by 2 bases, leaving 14 bases between them. The CDR3 is 15 amino acids. Looked up from germline, CDR1 is SGDLS and CDR2 is YYNGEE. Written as DNA, the CDR3 is TGTGCCAGCAGCGTTGGAGTGGACCCAGCCTACGAGCAGTACTTC. Translated: CASSVGVDPAYEQYF.

This clonotype showed up just a few times. The chain joins TRBV4-1 to TRBJ2-1, with a tentative D call TRBD2 (5 bases). Germline CDR1 and CDR2: MGHRA and YSYEKL. The CDR3 sequence is 13 residues long. V lost 6 bases to trimming and J lost 4 bases, with 10 bases between them. As DNA, the CDR3 is TGCGCCAGCAGGGAGGACGCATACAATGAGCAGTTCTTC. It codes for CASREDAYNEQFF.

This clonotype was observed a handful of times. This rearrangement joins TRBV4-1 to TRBJ2-3, with D tentatively TRBD2 (7 bases). The germline V and J ends were trimmed by 3 bases and 1 base, with 17 bases remaining between them. This CDR3 is built from 17 residues. Germline CDR1 and CDR2: MGHRA and YSYEKL. This chain's CDR3 is CASSQDYTGGRTDTQYF. The CDR3 coding sequence is TGCGCCAGCAGCCAGGACTACACGGGGGGCCGCACAGATACGCAGTATTTT.

The chain joins TRBV10-3 to TRBJ1-1; 7 bases match TRBD1. The germline gives CDR1 ENHRY, CDR2 SYGVKD. V dropped 0 bases and J dropped 5; count of bases not matched to a gene: 6. The CDR3 is made up of 15 amino acids. The chain's CDR3 is CAISESGQISTEAFF. CDR3 sequence (DNA): TGTGCCATCAGTGAGTCGGGACAGATAAGTACTGAAGCTTTCTTT.

DNA of the CDR3: TGTGCCAGCAACTCAAACCAAAACGGTGAGCAGTTCTTC. Translating it yields CASNSNQNGEQFF. This chain links TRBV28 with TRBJ2-1; D not resolved. Germline V gene data show CDR1 as MDHEN and CDR2 as SYDVKM. The CDR3 sequence is 13 residues long. The V end was cut by 7 bases, the J end by 9 bases, with 16 bases between.

The chain is built from TRBV4-1 and TRBJ2-3; D is possibly TRBD1 (5 bases). The CDR3 has 15 residues. V was trimmed by 1 base and J by 4 bases, leaving 12 bases between them. Germline V gene data show CDR1 as MGHRA and CDR2 as YSYEKL. The CDR3 is CASSQAQGGADTQYF. Here the CDR3 DNA reads TGCGCCAGCAGCCAAGCCCAGGGTGGGGCAGATACGCAGTATTTT.

The V and J genes are TRBV12-3 or TRBV12-4 and TRBJ1-1; possibly TRBD1 for D (5 bases). There are 10 residues in the CDR3. Trimming pared 6 bases from V and 11 bases from J, leaving 10 bases between. CDR3 coding DNA: TGTGCCAGCAGATGGGACGGGGCTTTCTTT. Translated: CASRWDGAFF.

This clonotype has just a few counts. The chain carries TRBV29-1 and TRBJ2-7, with a weak D call TRBD2 (6 bases). The germline V gene encodes CDR1 SQVTM and CDR2 ANQGSEA. Trimming removed 6 bases from V and 7 bases from J, with 22 bases in between. CDR3 size: 14 residues. The CDR3 bases are TGCAGCGTCGGATGGGGGGTAGGGTACAATGAGCAGTACTTC. This translates into CSVGWGVGYNEQYF.

This chain connects TRBV5-5 to TRBJ2-7; 7 bases agree with TRBD2. V lost 4 bases and J lost 3; bases outside the gene matches: 7. This CDR3 comprises 14 residues. Germline lookup yields CDR1 SGHKS and CDR2 YYEKEE (reference sequence). The CDR3 sequence is CASSRASGDYEQYF. The CDR3 DNA reads as TGTGCCAGCAGCAGGGCTAGCGGTGACTACGAGCAGTACTTC.

This chain's CDR3 is CASALTVNEQYF. CDR3 sequence (DNA): TGTGCCAGCGCTCTGACGGTGAACGAGCAGTACTTC. V usage is TRBV6-1 and J usage is TRBJ2-7, with D unclear. Germline V CDR1 and CDR2: MNHNS, SASEGT. This CDR3 region has 12 residues. V lost 8 bases, J lost 5 bases, and 13 bases lay in between.

This clonotype showed up many times. At one end, the junction sequence differs from germline, possibly due to a read error. This rearrangement joins TRBV5-1 to TRBJ2-5; TRBD2 might be the D (5 bases). Germline assignment: CDR1 SGHRS and CDR2 YFSETQ. The CDR3 loop spans 14 amino acids. This CDR3 reads CASSLEAGQETQYF. The CDR3 DNA follows: TGTGCCAGCAGCTTAGAGGCGGGTCAAGAGACCCAGTACTTC.

The J gene is TRBJ1-1, the V gene TRBV5-1; 9 bases are a match to TRBD1. V dropped 6 bases and J dropped 7; count of bases not matched to a gene: 13. Germline lookup yields CDR1 SGHRS and CDR2 YFSETQ. CDR3 length: 15 residues. The CDR3 reads CASIPGTGSGGEAFF. DNA of the CDR3: TGCGCCAGCATACCCGGGACAGGGAGCGGGGGTGAAGCTTTCTTT. The complete variable domain, with remaining parts taken from reference TRBV5-1 and TRBJ1-1, reads KAGVTQTPRYLIKTRGQQVTLSCSPISGHRSVSWYQQTPGQGLQFLFEYFSETQRNKGNFPGRFSGRQFSNSRSEMNVSTLELGDSALYLCASIPGTGSGGEAFFGQGTRLTVV.

V is TRBV12-3 or TRBV12-4 and J is TRBJ2-3; the match to TRBD2 covers 8 bases. The J segment lost 2 bases and the V segment lost 1 base, leaving 5 bases of the junction unmatched. This CDR3 comprises 16 residues. This chain's CDR3 is CASSLGGAGDTDTQYF. The CDR3 DNA follows: TGTGCCAGCAGTTTAGGAGGAGCGGGGGACACAGATACGCAGTATTTT.

This clonotype was seen only once. The V call is TRBV5-1, the J call TRBJ2-7; unclear D gene. V lost 0 bases and J 2 bases, leaving 12 bases between the germline ends. The CDR3 extends over 15 amino acids. Germline V gene data show CDR1 as SGHRS and CDR2 as YFSETQ. CDR3 nucleotide sequence: TGCGCCAGCAGCTTGGGAGTGGGGAATGCCTACGAGCAGTACTTC. This translates into CASSLGVGNAYEQYF.

The rearrangement links TRBV24-1 to TRBJ2-1; tentatively, D is TRBD1 (6 bases). This CDR3 region has 16 residues. CDR1 and CDR2 (germline): KGHDR, SFDVKD. The V end was cut by 1 base, the J end by 5 bases, with 14 bases between. CDR3 amino acids: CATSDLQGIGDNEQFF. The CDR3 nucleotides read TGTGCCACCAGTGATTTACAGGGAATTGGGGACAATGAGCAGTTCTTC.

This chain joins TRBV30 and TRBJ2-1; D might be TRBD2 (5 bases). Germline loops: CDR1 GTSNPN, CDR2 SVGIG (reference sequence). The V and J ends lost 0 bases and 6 bases respectively, with 15 bases between them. The CDR3 has 15 amino acids. CDR3 region: CAWSVRGARGNEQFF. Here the CDR3 DNA reads TGTGCCTGGAGTGTACGGGGAGCTCGGGGCAATGAGCAGTTCTTC.

V is TRBV30 and J is TRBJ2-1; D unclear. The CDR3 totals 12 residues. Trimming pared 4 bases from V and 4 bases from J, leaving 8 bases between. Germline V gene data show CDR1 as GTSNPN and CDR2 as SVGIG (reference sequence). CDR3 loop: CAWIDGYNEQFF. The CDR3 region has the DNA TGTGCCTGGATTGACGGATACAATGAGCAGTTCTTC.

This sequence joins TRBV7-2 and TRBJ2-4, with a possible D match to TRBD2 (7 bases). Germline CDR1 and CDR2: SGHTA and FQGNSA. The CDR3 consists of 16 residues. Trimming shortened V by 6 bases and J by 3 bases, and 18 bases separated the two germline ends. The CDR3, as DNA: TGTGCCAGCAGGCCCGGGGCGGGGGCCATCAAAAACATTCAGTACTTC. Translating it yields CASRPGAGAIKNIQYF.

This clonotype was found many times. The chain has TRBV10-2 and TRBJ2-5; tentative D call: TRBD2 (6 bases). Deletions cut 4 bases from V and 4 bases from J, with 10 bases between. The CDR3 sequence is 13 residues long. Looked up from germline, CDR1 is WSHSY and CDR2 is SAAADI. The CDR3 nucleotides are TGCGCCAGCAGTGTTGGACTAAGAGAGACCCAGTACTTC. This translates into CASSVGLRETQYF.

A single count supports this clonotype. CDR3 sequence (DNA): TGCGCCAGCAGCTTCGTCGGGGGGGGTTCCTACAATGAGCAGTTCTTC. Protein: CASSFVGGGSYNEQFF. The chain links TRBV5-1 to TRBJ2-1; TRBD2 aligns across 8 bases. Germline V lookup: CDR1 SGHRS, CDR2 YFSETQ. V shed 2 bases, J shed 1 base, and the junction held 5 bases outside the gene matches. The CDR3 length is 16 residues.

This clonotype appeared a few times. The rearrangement joins TRBV7-2 to TRBJ2-1; 8 bases are shared with TRBD2. CDR3 length equals 15 residues. Trimming took 5 bases from V and 7 from J; bases not matched to a gene: 10. Germline loops: CDR1 SGHTA, CDR2 FQGNSA. The CDR3 region is CASSARYSGVNEQFF. The CDR3 region has the DNA TGTGCCAGCAGCGCCCGGTATAGCGGGGTGAATGAGCAGTTCTTC.

The sample holds many counts of this clonotype. V usage is TRBV4-3 and J usage is TRBJ2-1; 10 nucleotides match TRBD2. Germline lookup yields CDR1 LGHNA and CDR2 YSLEER. V trimming: 2 bases; J trimming: 6 bases; junction bases outside the gene matches: 4. CDR3 length: 15 residues. Here the CDR3 reads CASSQPSGGFNEQFF. The CDR3 DNA is TGCGCCAGCAGCCAACCTAGCGGGGGTTTCAATGAGCAGTTCTTC.

The chain carries TRBV28 and TRBJ2-6; possible D gene TRBD2, 6 bases. This CDR3 is 15 amino acids long. From germline, CDR1 is MDHEN and CDR2 SYDVKM. Between the trimmed V and J ends, which lost 11 bases and 2 bases, there was a span of 16 bases. In DNA, the CDR3 is TGTGCCGTAACTGGAGGGACGGCTGGGGCCAACGTCCTGACTTTC. Translation gives CAVTGGTAGANVLTF.

At least ten counts were recorded for this clonotype. The V and J genes are TRBV20-1 and TRBJ2-7; 12 bases map to TRBD2. V was pared by 6 bases and J by 4 bases, with 1 base of the junction left unmatched. Looked up from germline, CDR1 is DFQATT and CDR2 is SNEGSKA (reference sequence). The CDR3 has 12 residues. The CDR3 region has the DNA TGCAGTGCCGGACTAGCGGGGTACGAGCAGTACTTC. Its translation is CSAGLAGYEQYF.

The chain has TRBV3-1 and TRBJ2-1; D is uncertain. CDR3 length: 15 amino acids. V was shortened by 0 bases and J by 0 bases, with 6 bases between the two germline ends. The V gene's germline CDR1 is LGHDT and CDR2 YNNKEL (reference sequence). The CDR3 spells CASSQERLSYNEQFF. The CDR3 nucleotides read TGTGCCAGCAGCCAAGAGCGACTCTCCTACAATGAGCAGTTCTTC.